The 4 T cell receptor beta chains presented below share a single source sample, sequenced in a study of CD8+CD57+ T cells in acquired aplastic anemia. For CDR3 and TCR beta VDJ profiling, genomic DNA was the template used. Using its own MiXCR run on the reads, TCRdb lists one record per CDR3 protein. The profile shows about 290,000 distinct CDR3 sequences, 45% to 65% of them singletons. Before being chosen for sequencing, patients had shown CD8+CD57+ cell expansion by flow cytometry. The sequencing sample was made of sorted CD4+, CD8+, or CD8+CD57+ T cells (not recorded which) from PBMCs. Receptors originate from a human donor with aplastic anemia.

This chain connects TRBV12-3 or TRBV12-4 to TRBJ1-3; a weak D match, TRBD1 (5 bases). Trimming removed 1 base at V and 7 bases at J, with 14 bases between. The CDR3 extends over 15 amino acids. CDR3 in DNA: TGTGCCAGCAGTTTAGTTGGGGGAACACGGAACACCATATATTTT. Protein product: CASSLVGGTRNTIYF.

The CDR3 sequence is CAISDSLGSPYNEQFF. The CDR3 DNA reads as TGTGCCATCAGTGATTCACTAGGGTCACCCTACAATGAGCAGTTCTTC. The chain couples TRBV10-3 to TRBJ2-1; D possibly corresponds to TRBD2 (5 bases). Trimming shortened V by 3 bases and J by 2 bases, and 14 bases separated the two germline ends. Looked up from germline, CDR1 is ENHRY and CDR2 is SYGVKD. The CDR3 has 16 residues.

In the case of this clonotype: At one end, the junction sequence differs from germline, possibly due to a read error. The chain combines TRBV12-3 or TRBV12-4 with TRBJ2-7; weak D call: TRBD2 (6 bases). The CDR3 has 11 residues. Here the CDR3 DNA reads TGTGCCAGCAGTCTAGCGCCAGAGCAGTACTTC. Translating it yields CASSLAPEQYF.

This clonotype came up a few times. The chain employs TRBV2 and TRBJ2-5; TRBD2 agrees at 10 bases. Looked up from germline, CDR1 is SNHLY and CDR2 is FYNNEI. V was pared by 1 base and J by 1 base, with 6 bases of the junction left unmatched. The CDR3 length is 17 residues. This chain's CDR3 is CASSEGAGGGGQETQYF. DNA for the CDR3: TGTGCCAGCAGTGAAGGAGCGGGAGGGGGCGGCCAAGAGACCCAGTACTTC.